This T cell receptor beta chain appears in the sequencing data of a study of blood T cell repertoires in COVID-19. Overall study: Acute-phase and convalescent COVID-19 samples originated in the United States, Italy and Spain. T cells, B-cell-depleted T cells, or PBMCs supplied cDNA or gDNA.

Original analysis: Amplification with reference gene primers provided the estimates of nucleated cell counts. Sequenced by immunoSEQ multiplex PCR; TCRdb stores in-frame clones only, minus some. V, J and clone size are taken as reported in that table, and D and trimming were inferred from the DNA itself. Of under 200,000 clones in the sample, approximately 91% were seen once. The sample consisted of peripheral blood. This clonotype was obtained from a young man with acute or convalescent COVID-19.

This CDR3 reads CASSPRDLPSGANVLTF. The CDR3 bases are TGCGCCAGCAGCCCACGGGACTTACCGTCTGGGGCCAACGTCCTGACTTTC. The chain links TRBV5-1 to TRBJ2-6; maybe TRBD2 (6 bases). With 4 bases removed from V and 1 base from J, the gap between germline ends came to 15 bases. The CDR3 runs 17 residues. Looked up from germline, CDR1 is SGHRS and CDR2 is YFSETQ.